This TCR beta chain is drawn from a study of T cell repertoires in cytomegalovirus infection (dated by TCRdb to about 2019). About the investigation overall: Donor HLA type was relevant to the analysis, as public TCR beta signatures indicated carriage of CMV infection together with the matching HLA type. Study-wide findings and limitations: The ex vivo response was dominated by HLA-C-restricted CMV-specific TCR beta clonotypes, and the single most frequent clonotype in two of eight donors was supplied by these HLA-C-restricted clonotypes. In both this cohort and an independent cohort of more than 350 donors, the cumulative frequency of public TCR beta family members distinguished carriers of CMV infection plus the relevant HLA type.

Details on this clonotype: Its antigen remains unidentified. No quality values exist for individual bases; no much larger clone is one base distant.

The sample was run on an Illumina HiSeq 1500. TCRdb itself trimmed the public reads at Q25 with fastp, ran MiXCR and retained productive beta chains. Merged by CDR3 protein, the rows form single entries marked with the most common genes and DNA. The sample table shows 300,000 to 400,000 distinct CDR3 sequences, and roughly 9.5% are seen once. About 3.9% of the sample comes from the top ten. This clonotype was obtained from a human donor in good health (CMV status not recorded). Some clones in this sample may be carry-over from other donors' samples. The sequencing input was PBMCs.

CDR3 reads: CASSWPTSGGGEQYF. The DNA sequence is as follows: TGTGCCAGCAGCTGGCCGACTAGCGGGGGGGGAGAGCAGTACTTC. The sequence links TRBV7-2 to TRBJ2-7; TRBD2 agrees with 14 junctional bases. V is cut back by 4 bases and J by 7 bases, with 6 bases in the junction unmatched. From the cysteine up to the phenylalanine, the CDR3 has a length of 15 residues. Just CDR3 DNA is preserved here, 45 bases in frame from base 1. The germline V gene sets CDR1 to SGHTA and CDR2 to FQGNSA.